Below are 31 T cell receptor beta chains sequenced from a single sample in a study of shared clonotypes between healthy human individuals. The protocol was immunoSEQ multiplex PCR, while the TCRdb copy is restricted to in-frame clones and leaves out a portion. The sample has millions of clones, 85% to 95% seen once. Sequenced sample: naive CD4+ T cells sorted from blood. Subset in this sample: CD45RA+ positively selected. These receptors all stem from a man between 18 and 29 years old in good health.

This chain connects TRBV5-5 to TRBJ2-6, with D possibly being TRBD2 (5 bases). In germline, CDR1 is SGHKS, CDR2 YYEKEE (reference sequence). The CDR3 totals 16 residues. Trimming shortened V by 5 bases and J by 1 base, and 13 bases separated the two germline ends. DNA for the CDR3: TGTGCCAGCAGACGCTTATCGGGGTCTGGGGCCAACGTCCTGACTTTC. The encoded protein is CASRRLSGSGANVLTF.

The gene calls are TRBV28 and TRBJ1-2, with 7 bases lining up with TRBD1. V trimming: 5 bases; J trimming: 5 bases; junction bases outside the gene matches: 20. The CDR3 has 18 residues. Germline V lookup: CDR1 MDHEN, CDR2 SYDVKM. The chain's CDR3 is CASSLRGPFGTDFYGYTF. DNA of the CDR3: TGTGCCAGCAGTCTTAGGGGACCTTTTGGGACAGATTTTTATGGCTACACCTTC.

The chain employs TRBV5-1 and TRBJ1-2, with 9 bases that match TRBD1. The CDR3 is 13 amino acids. The trim removed 2 bases at V and 8 bases at J, leaving 4 bases unmatched. CDR1 is SGHRS, CDR2 YFSETQ, per germline. The CDR3, as DNA: TGCGCCAGCAGCTTCACAGGGGGCGAGGGCTACACCTTC. Encoded protein: CASSFTGGEGYTF.

This sequence joins TRBV28 and TRBJ2-5; no firm D call. This CDR3 is 12 amino acids long. CDR1 and CDR2 from the germline V gene are MDHEN and SYDVKM. The ends were cut back, 4 bases at V and 1 base at J, with 4 bases in the middle. The CDR3 region is CASSYRQETQYF. The CDR3 coding sequence is TGTGCCAGCAGTTACCGCCAAGAGACCCAGTACTTC.

The chain carries TRBV28 and TRBJ2-7, with D perhaps matching TRBD2 (6 bases). The CDR3 is 15 amino acids. CDR1 and CDR2 from the germline V gene are MDHEN and SYDVKM. The germline V and J ends were trimmed by 2 bases and 2 bases, with 13 bases remaining between them. The CDR3 here is CASSLALGGAYEQYF. In DNA form, the CDR3 reads TGTGCCAGCAGTTTAGCTTTGGGGGGTGCCTACGAGCAGTACTTC.

The chain is built from TRBV7-9 and TRBJ1-4; D uncertain. From germline, CDR1 is SEHNR and CDR2 FQNEAQ (reference sequence). There are 12 residues in the CDR3. V lost 5 bases, J lost 8 bases, and 9 bases lay in between. CDR3 residues: CASSREIEKLFF. In nucleotides, the CDR3 is TGTGCCAGCAGCCGGGAGATCGAAAAACTGTTTTTT. The full variable domain, completed using reference TRBV7-9 and TRBJ1-4, is DTGVSQNPRHKITKRGQNVTFRCDPISEHNRLYWYRQTLGQGPEFLTYFQNEAQLEKSRLLSDRFSAERPKGSFSTLEIQRTEQGDSAMYLCASSREIEKLFFGSGTQLSVL.

V gene TRBV5-1 combines with J gene TRBJ2-1; 9 nucleotides agree with TRBD2. This CDR3 region has 15 residues. The J segment lost 6 bases and the V segment lost 3 bases, leaving 7 bases of the junction unmatched. Germline values: CDR1 SGHRS, CDR2 YFSETQ. DNA of the CDR3: TGCGCCAGCAGCTATGTGGTAGCGGGAGCCAATGAGCAGTTCTTC. Its translation is CASSYVVAGANEQFF.

J is TRBJ1-6 and V is TRBV27, with D unclear. The CDR3 runs 15 residues. In germline, CDR1 is MNHEY, CDR2 SMNVEV (reference sequence). Deletions cut 8 bases from V and 13 bases from J, with 24 bases between. The CDR3 nucleotides are TGTGCCAGCTCTAGAGAGGGCCGTCAAGTATCCCCCCTCCACTTT. Translating it yields CASSREGRQVSPLHF.

The J gene is TRBJ2-3, the V gene TRBV18; TRBD1 is a possible D gene (6 bases). Germline V gene data show CDR1 as KGHSH and CDR2 as LQKENI. The V and J ends lost 5 bases and 2 bases respectively, with 11 bases between them. The CDR3 is 14 residues long. CDR3: CASSLRTATDTQYF. CDR3 bases: TGTGCCAGCTCATTAAGGACAGCCACAGATACGCAGTATTTT.

This chain links TRBV5-6 with TRBJ1-5; D gene unclear. The CDR3 spans 15 residues. The germline V gene encodes CDR1 SGHDT and CDR2 YYEEEE. V lost 2 bases, J lost 7 bases, and 16 bases lay in between. The chain's CDR3 is CASSFGGSVGQPQHF. In DNA, the CDR3 is TGTGCCAGCAGCTTCGGAGGGTCGGTCGGCCAGCCCCAGCATTTT.

The rearrangement joins TRBV19 to TRBJ1-6; D ambiguous. Germline V gene sequence: CDR1 LNHDA, CDR2 SQIVND (reference sequence). Trimming took 3 bases from V and 3 from J, leaving 6 bases between them. The length of the CDR3 is 14 residues. The CDR3 bases are TGTGCCAGTAGTATGGTCAGCTATAATTCACCCCTCCACTTT. As protein: CASSMVSYNSPLHF.

The gene calls are TRBV7-2 and TRBJ2-1; 7 bases line up with TRBD2. Trimming removed 7 bases from V and 0 bases from J; junction bases left unmatched: 6. Germline V gene sequence: CDR1 SGHTA, CDR2 FQGNSA. This CDR3 region has 15 residues. The CDR3 loop is CASNPAGPSYNEQFF. The CDR3 coding sequence is TGTGCCAGCAACCCAGCGGGGCCCTCCTACAATGAGCAGTTCTTC.

This clone appeared a few times. The V and J genes are TRBV5-1 and TRBJ2-7; no firm D call. This CDR3 comprises 15 residues. Germline loops: CDR1 SGHRS, CDR2 YFSETQ. V lost 4 bases and J lost 3, with 17 bases in between. The CDR3 DNA reads TGCGCCAGCAGCCAGGACGCCGCCGTTGGCTACGAGCAGTACTTC. The encoded protein is CASSQDAAVGYEQYF.

This clone was found once. V gene TRBV19 combines with J gene TRBJ1-5; D may be TRBD1 (5 bases). The CDR3 spans 18 residues. V was clipped by 6 bases and J by 0 bases, with 21 bases between them. Germline CDR1 is LNHDA and CDR2 is SQIVND (reference sequence). This CDR3 reads CASSPLGTLIYSNQPQHF. The CDR3 DNA is TGTGCCAGTAGCCCCCTCGGGACCTTAATCTATAGCAATCAGCCCCAGCATTTT.

This clone was detected once. The chain joins TRBV6-1 to TRBJ1-2, with no clear D. Germline CDR1 and CDR2: MNHNS and SASEGT. This CDR3 has 13 amino acids. The V end was cut by 4 bases, the J end by 2 bases, with 8 bases between. The CDR3 loop reads CASSVQPNYGYTF. Here the CDR3 DNA reads TGTGCCAGCAGTGTACAGCCAAACTATGGCTACACCTTC.

This clone was counted once. The chain employs TRBV5-1 and TRBJ2-2, with D uncertain. The CDR3 runs to 14 residues. Germline CDR1 SGHRS, CDR2 YFSETQ. V dropped 6 bases and J dropped 2 bases, with 11 bases sitting between them. CDR3 residues: CASTLTGNTGELFF. As DNA, the CDR3 is TGCGCCAGCACCCTCACCGGAAACACCGGGGAGCTGTTTTTT.

This rearrangement joins TRBV7-2 to TRBJ1-4; no firm D call. Germline lookup yields CDR1 SGHTA and CDR2 FQGNSA. The V end was cut by 1 base, the J end by 0 bases, with 6 bases between. The CDR3 has 15 amino acids. CDR3 in amino acids: CASSLVPATNEKLFF. The CDR3 nucleotides are TGTGCCAGCAGCTTAGTGCCAGCAACTAATGAAAAACTGTTTTTT.

This clone came up a few times. The rearrangement uses TRBV2 and TRBJ1-1; D gene uncertain. CDR1 is SNHLY, CDR2 FYNNEI, per germline. V lost 7 bases and J 4 bases, leaving 16 bases between the germline ends. The CDR3 spans 14 residues. DNA for the CDR3: TGTGCCAGCACTCTGGACGGTTGGGGCACTGAAGCTTTCTTT. Translation gives CASTLDGWGTEAFF.

With regard to this clone: Other nucleotide sequences in the sample specify the same CDR3. J is TRBJ1-6 and V is TRBV5-1; D not resolved. The CDR3 length is 14 residues. V was trimmed by 0 bases and J by 9 bases, leaving 10 bases between them. Germline V gene data show CDR1 as SGHRS and CDR2 as YFSETQ. CDR3 in DNA: TGCGCCAGCAGCTTGGAGGGTAGCAGTTCACCCCTCCACTTT. This translates into CASSLEGSSSPLHF.

This rearrangement joins TRBV7-2 to TRBJ1-4, with a tentative D call TRBD1 (6 bases). The germline V gene encodes CDR1 SGHTA and CDR2 FQGNSA. The V gene lost 2 bases and the J gene lost 3 bases, with 16 bases spanning the gap. The CDR3 has 17 amino acids. CDR3 sequence: CASSLIELQGPNEKLFF. The CDR3, as DNA: TGTGCCAGCAGCTTAATAGAGCTACAGGGCCCTAATGAAAAACTGTTTTTT. The full variable domain, in which reference TRBV7-2 and TRBJ1-4 provide the parts outside the CDR3, is GAGVSQSPSNKVTEKGKDVELRCDPISGHTALYWYRQSLGQGLEFLIYFQGNSAPDKSGLPSDRFSAERTGGSVSTLTIQRTQQEDSAVYLCASSLIELQGPNEKLFFGSGTQLSVL.

The chain employs TRBV2 and TRBJ1-6; no clear D. This CDR3 spans 14 amino acids. V lost 3 bases, J lost 10 bases, and 13 bases lay in between. From germline, CDR1 is SNHLY and CDR2 FYNNEI. This CDR3 is CASSEMGYGSPLHF. The CDR3 DNA is TGTGCCAGCAGTGAGATGGGCTACGGCTCACCCCTCCACTTT.

The rearrangement uses TRBV6-1 and TRBJ1-5; maybe TRBD1 (5 bases). Germline V lookup: CDR1 MNHNS, CDR2 SASEGT. Deletions cut 4 bases from V and 3 bases from J, with 13 bases between. The CDR3 is 15 amino acids. CDR3 loop: CASSVPGRNNQPQHF. The CDR3 coding sequence is TGTGCCAGCAGTGTCCCGGGACGGAACAATCAGCCCCAGCATTTT.

This rearrangement joins TRBV6-6 to TRBJ1-3; D remains unclear. There are 16 residues in the CDR3. Trimming left V 5 bases short and J 0 bases short, with 14 bases between. Germline V gives CDR1 MNHNY, CDR2 SVGAGI (reference sequence). Here the CDR3 reads CASSLQGGNSGNTIYF. The CDR3 nucleotides are TGTGCCAGCAGTCTTCAAGGTGGCAACTCTGGAAACACCATATATTTT.

In regard to this clone: Other DNA sequences from this sample encode an identical CDR3 as well. CDR3 DNA sequence: TGTGCCTGGAGTGTACCCCCTGGAAACACCATATATTTT. Translated, it gives CAWSVPPGNTIYF. The chain links TRBV30 to TRBJ1-3; D unclear. CDR3 length: 13 amino acids. The V gene lost 0 bases and the J gene lost 2 bases, with 5 bases spanning the gap. Germline CDR1 reads GTSNPN; CDR2 reads SVGIG (reference sequence). Filled out from reference TRBV30 and TRBJ1-3, the complete variable domain reads SQTIHQWPATLVQPVGSPLSLECTVEGTSNPNLYWYRQAAGRGLQLLFYSVGIGQISSEVPQNLSASRPQDRQFILSSKKLLLSDSGFYLCAWSVPPGNTIYFGEGSWLTVV.

Written as DNA, the CDR3 is TGTGCCAGCAGCTTAGATCTCGCTCAGGGCTACACCTTC. Encoded protein: CASSLDLAQGYTF. The gene calls are TRBV11-2 and TRBJ1-2; D uncertain. The germline V gene has CDR1 SGHAT and CDR2 FQNNGV. The CDR3 extends over 13 amino acids. The V end was cut by 0 bases, the J end by 8 bases, with 10 bases between.

V is TRBV4-1 and J is TRBJ2-1, with D possibly TRBD2 on 7 matching bases. The V and J ends lost 0 bases and 3 bases respectively, with 12 bases between them. Looked up from germline, CDR1 is MGHRA and CDR2 is YSYEKL. The CDR3 is 16 residues long. CDR3 sequence reads: CASSQEGAGVYNEQFF. In DNA, the CDR3 is TGCGCCAGCAGCCAAGAGGGGGCGGGAGTCTACAATGAGCAGTTCTTC.

This clone was counted once. This chain joins TRBV9 and TRBJ2-6; unclear D gene. V lost 0 bases and J lost 2, with 6 bases in between. Germline V lookup: CDR1 SGDLS, CDR2 YYNGEE. The CDR3 extends over 15 amino acids. The CDR3 coding sequence is TGTGCCAGCAGCGTAGACGGGCCTGGGGCCAACGTCCTGACTTTC. Translation: CASSVDGPGANVLTF.

The chain uses TRBV29-1 and TRBJ2-4; 7 nucleotides align to TRBD1. Trimming at V came to 8 bases and at J to 2 bases, leaving 6 bases not matched to a gene. In germline, CDR1 is SQVTM, CDR2 ANQGSEA. The CDR3 is 13 residues long. The DNA of the CDR3 is TGCAGCCCTCAGGGACAGTCCAAAAACATTCAGTACTTC. It is translated as CSPQGQSKNIQYF.

V and J are TRBV18 and TRBJ1-5; 7 bases line up with TRBD1. V lost 6 bases and J lost 2; bases outside the gene matches: 10. The CDR3 is made up of 16 amino acids. Germline lookup yields CDR1 KGHSH and CDR2 LQKENI. CDR3 nucleotides: TGTGCCAGCTCCAACCAGATTACAGGGGGCAATCAGCCCCAGCATTTT. Translated, it gives CASSNQITGGNQPQHF.

This chain connects TRBV7-3 to TRBJ1-1, with unresolved D. Trimming took 0 bases from V and 3 from J, leaving 11 bases between them. The CDR3 is made up of 15 amino acids. Germline values: CDR1 SGHTA, CDR2 FQGTGA. The CDR3 region has the DNA TGTGCCAGCAGCTTAACTGGGTTTGGGGACACTGAAGCTTTCTTT. It is translated as CASSLTGFGDTEAFF.

In the case of this clone: The sample holds other DNA sequences that translate to the same CDR3. The chain is built from TRBV5-1 and TRBJ1-4; possible D gene TRBD1, 5 bases. CDR1 and CDR2 (germline): SGHRS, YFSETQ. V was cut by 0 bases and J by 5 bases, with 8 bases left in between. This CDR3 has 14 amino acids. The CDR3 protein is CASSLGQLNEKLFF. The DNA for the CDR3 is TGCGCCAGCAGCTTGGGACAGCTAAATGAAAAACTGTTTTTT.